Each of the 4 T cell receptor beta chains below was sequenced from the same sample in a study of early T cells in non-severe SARS-CoV-2 infection (TCRdb year 2021). Preparation of the library involved 5' RACE. TCRdb lists the instrument as NextSeq 500. TCRdb's own reprocessing of the public reads used fastp at Q25 and MiXCR and kept productive beta chains. When rows share a CDR3 protein, they turn into one entry using the most common DNA and genes. The sample data list around 78,000 distinct CDR3 sequences, and 11% to 15% of these were observed just once. Roughly 3% of the sample is in the top ten clones. The sample comprised whole blood. Receptors originate from an adult who was a healthcare worker with PCR-confirmed SARS-CoV-2 infection or an uninfected control (not recorded which).

This clonotype was counted at least ten times. The chain is built from TRBV2 and TRBJ1-6, with TRBD1 as a possible D gene (5 bases). Germline V CDR1 and CDR2: SNHLY, FYNNEI. V was pared by 9 bases and J by 10 bases, with 16 bases between. This CDR3 has 13 residues. In DNA form, the CDR3 reads TGTGCCAGTGAGGGGCCCCTGAACTCACCCCTCCACTTT. Residues: CASEGPLNSPLHF.

Ten or more counts support this clonotype. Here the CDR3 reads CSVGSLETQYF. DNA of the CDR3: TGCAGCGTTGGCTCCTTAGAGACCCAGTACTTC. The genes are TRBV29-1 and TRBJ2-5; D gene unclear. Germline-derived CDR1 and CDR2 are SQVTM and ANQGSEA. This CDR3 is 11 amino acids long. The ends were cut back, 4 bases at V and 4 bases at J, with 7 bases in the middle.

This chain connects TRBV4-1 to TRBJ1-2; 7 bases agree with TRBD1. CDR3 size: 16 residues. The junction had 12 bases not matched to a gene; V was cut back by 0 bases and J by 8 bases. Germline V lookup: CDR1 MGHRA, CDR2 YSYEKL. The CDR3 DNA is TGCGCCAGCAGCCAAGAGTTGGTGCAGGGGGTGGGCGGCTACACCTTC. It codes for CASSQELVQGVGGYTF.

This clonotype was seen repeatedly, ten times or more. V gene TRBV20-1 combines with J gene TRBJ1-5; D is possibly TRBD1 (5 bases). The CDR3 has 12 amino acids. Germline V gene data show CDR1 as DFQATT and CDR2 as SNEGSKA (reference sequence). The V and J ends lost 5 bases and 2 bases respectively, with 7 bases between them. This CDR3 is CSAVRGNQPQHF. For the CDR3, the DNA is TGCAGTGCTGTCAGGGGCAATCAGCCCCAGCATTTT.